A single sample is the source of the 12 T cell receptor beta chains below, sequenced in a study of technical replicates of blood from several donors. Using immunoSEQ multiplex PCR, the repertoire was profiled, and TCRdb retains in-frame clones only, with some absent. The sample lists 75,000 to 95,000 clones, almost 97% occurring once. Sequences were obtained from T cells isolated from PBMCs. The receptors come from a human donor in good health.

This sequence joins TRBV4-1 and TRBJ1-4; 7 bases fit TRBD1. Germline V gene data show CDR1 as MGHRA and CDR2 as YSYEKL. J was trimmed by 8 bases and V by 4 bases; bases with no gene match: 10. CDR3 size: 15 residues. The CDR3 region is CASSPEWAGGEKLFF. Written as DNA, the CDR3 is TGCGCCAGCAGCCCAGAGTGGGCAGGGGGAGAAAAACTGTTTTTT.

This sequence joins TRBV10-3 and TRBJ2-1; 10 nucleotides match TRBD2. From germline, CDR1 is ENHRY and CDR2 SYGVKD. V was clipped by 3 bases and J by 4 bases; unmatched bases: 12. The CDR3 is made up of 18 amino acids. For the CDR3, the DNA is TGTGCCATCAGTGACCCATCTAAAGCGGGAGGGCCTTACAATGAGCAGTTCTTC. Translating it yields CAISDPSKAGGPYNEQFF.

The chain recombines TRBV19 with TRBJ2-5; 12 nucleotides match TRBD1. J gave up 6 bases and V 3 bases, and 2 bases lay outside the gene matches. CDR3 length equals 14 residues. Germline V gives CDR1 LNHDA, CDR2 SQIVND (reference sequence). Here the CDR3 DNA reads TGTGCCAGTAGTATCCGGGACAGGGGGCAGACCCAGTACTTC. Its translation: CASSIRDRGQTQYF.

The rearrangement links TRBV5-4 to TRBJ1-1; 7 bases are shared with TRBD1. Germline values: CDR1 SGHNT, CDR2 YYREEE (reference sequence). V shed 4 bases and J 2 bases; nucleotides not matched to a gene: 8. The CDR3 has 15 residues. The CDR3 DNA sequence: TGTGCCAGCAGCCCCGGGACAGATATTAACACTGAAGCTTTCTTT. This encodes CASSPGTDINTEAFF.

The V gene is TRBV6-1, the J gene TRBJ2-3; a possible D gene is TRBD1 (6 bases). The CDR3 loop spans 15 amino acids. V was pared by 3 bases and J by 2 bases, with 12 bases between. Germline CDR1 is MNHNS and CDR2 is SASEGT. The CDR3 sequence: CASSDLRQVTDTQYF. The CDR3 region has the DNA TGTGCCAGCAGTGACCTTCGACAGGTCACAGATACGCAGTATTTT.

The chain carries TRBV7-3 and TRBJ2-1; 8 bases line up with TRBD2. CDR1 is SGHTA, CDR2 FQGTGA, per germline. The CDR3 totals 16 residues. The J segment lost 3 bases and the V segment lost 0 bases, leaving 4 bases of the junction unmatched. CDR3 in DNA: TGTGCCAGCAGCTTAACCGGGAGGGCGGTCTACAATGAGCAGTTCTTC. Protein sequence: CASSLTGRAVYNEQFF.

The rearrangement uses TRBV28 and TRBJ2-3, with D possibly matching TRBD2 (5 bases). V dropped 5 bases and J dropped 4 bases, with 13 bases sitting between them. Germline lookup yields CDR1 MDHEN and CDR2 SYDVKM. The CDR3 length is 14 residues. CDR3 DNA sequence: TGTGCCAGCAGTCCAATGAAGAGGGCAGATACGCAGTATTTT. Translation gives CASSPMKRADTQYF.

The V call is TRBV15, the J call TRBJ2-7; 10 nucleotides agree with TRBD2. The CDR3 has 14 residues. V shed 5 bases, J shed 5 bases, and the junction held 6 bases outside the gene matches. Germline V gives CDR1 LNHNV, CDR2 YYDKDF (reference sequence). The CDR3 nucleotides are TGTGCCACCAGCCAGCGGGAGGGCCTCAACGAGCAGTACTTC. This codes for CATSQREGLNEQYF.

The chain is built from TRBV4-1 and TRBJ1-2, with D hard to call. The CDR3 is 14 amino acids. V lost 0 bases and J 3 bases, leaving 8 bases between the germline ends. Germline values: CDR1 MGHRA, CDR2 YSYEKL. As DNA, the CDR3 is TGCGCCAGCAGCCAAGATACAGTCCACTATGGCTACACCTTC. Translating it yields CASSQDTVHYGYTF.

The rearrangement uses TRBV7-8 and TRBJ1-1; TRBD1 might be the D (5 bases). The V gene's germline CDR1 is SGHVS and CDR2 FQNEAQ. The CDR3 loop spans 15 amino acids. The germline V and J ends were trimmed by 0 bases and 11 bases, with 19 bases remaining between them. The CDR3 DNA reads as TGTGCCAGCAGCTTAGCGGTGGGACTGGGCCTTTCTGCTTTCTTT. It is translated as CASSLAVGLGLSAFF.

The rearrangement uses TRBV7-6 and TRBJ1-1; possible D gene TRBD1, 6 bases. V dropped 6 bases and J dropped 1 base, with 9 bases sitting between them. CDR1 and CDR2 (germline): SGHVS, FNYEAQ. This CDR3 comprises 13 residues. The chain's CDR3 is CASRQGKNTEAFF. The CDR3 nucleotides are TGTGCCAGCAGACAGGGCAAGAACACTGAAGCTTTCTTT.

The chain recombines TRBV15 with TRBJ2-1, with a weak D call TRBD2 (6 bases). CDR1 and CDR2 from the germline V gene are LNHNV and YYDKDF (reference sequence). The CDR3 loop spans 12 amino acids. Trimming took off 6 bases at V and 3 bases at J, with 6 bases between the two ends. The CDR3 sequence is CATRTSYNEQFF. The CDR3 DNA sequence: TGTGCCACCAGGACTAGCTACAATGAGCAGTTCTTC.